This T cell receptor (beta chain) appears in the sequencing data of a study of T cell responses to AZD1222 COVID-19 vaccine. This table comes from immunoSEQ multiplex PCR, and its TCRdb copy is limited to in-frame clones, with some not included. Of about 93,000 clones listed, more than 80% are singletons. Trimming took 5 bases from V and 2 from J, leaving 28 bases between them. CDR3 size: 20 residues. Germline V gene data show CDR1 as MNHNY and CDR2 as SVGAGI (reference sequence). The chain recombines TRBV6-6 with TRBJ2-1; D unresolved. Sequencing was performed on peripheral blood, taken 28 days after the second AZD1222 dose. This receptor was obtained from an adult who received the AZD1222 COVID-19 vaccine. The CDR3 reads CASSPFMALPLNGPYNEQFF. The DNA for the CDR3 is TGTGCCAGCAGTCCATTTATGGCTCTCCCCTTGAACGGGCCCTACAATGAGCAGTTCTTC.